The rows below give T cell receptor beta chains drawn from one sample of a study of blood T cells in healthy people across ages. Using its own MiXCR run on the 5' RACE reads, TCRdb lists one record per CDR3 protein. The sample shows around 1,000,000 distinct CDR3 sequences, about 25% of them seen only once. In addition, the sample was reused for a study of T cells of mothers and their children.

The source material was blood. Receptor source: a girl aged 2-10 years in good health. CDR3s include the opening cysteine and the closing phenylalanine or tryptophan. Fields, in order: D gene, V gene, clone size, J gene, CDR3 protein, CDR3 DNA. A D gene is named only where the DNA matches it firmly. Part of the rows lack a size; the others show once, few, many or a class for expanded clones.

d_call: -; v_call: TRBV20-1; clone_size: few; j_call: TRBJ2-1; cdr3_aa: CSARQLAEKYNEQFF; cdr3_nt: TGCAGTGCTAGACAGCTAGCAGAGAAATACAATGAGCAGTTCTTC
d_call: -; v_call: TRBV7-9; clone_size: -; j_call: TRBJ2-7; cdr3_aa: CASSLGGQSGEQYF; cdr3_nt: TGTGCCAGCAGCTTAGGGGGGCAATCGGGCGAGCAGTACTTC
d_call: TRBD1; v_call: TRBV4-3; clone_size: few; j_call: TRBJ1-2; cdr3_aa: CASSQHKGAGGYTF; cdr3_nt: TGCGCCAGCAGCCAACACAAGGGGGCTGGTGGCTACACCTTC
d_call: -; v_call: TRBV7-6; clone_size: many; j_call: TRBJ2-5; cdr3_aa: CASSLGRAEGETQYF; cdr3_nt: TGTGCCAGCAGCTTAGGGCGGGCCGAGGGAGAGACCCAGTACTTC
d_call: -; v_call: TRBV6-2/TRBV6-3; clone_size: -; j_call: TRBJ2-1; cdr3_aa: CASSYVSSFYNEQFF; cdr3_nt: TGTGCCAGCAGTTACGTGTCATCTTTTTACAATGAGCAGTTCTTC
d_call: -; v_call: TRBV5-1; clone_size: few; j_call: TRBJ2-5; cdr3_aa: CASRSEGETQYF; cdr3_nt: TGCGCCAGCCGCTCCGAGGGGGAGACCCAGTACTTC
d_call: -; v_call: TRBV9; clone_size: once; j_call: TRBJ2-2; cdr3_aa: CASEKLGEFRELFF; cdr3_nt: TGTGCCAGTGAAAAACTGGGGGAGTTCAGGGAGCTGTTTTTT
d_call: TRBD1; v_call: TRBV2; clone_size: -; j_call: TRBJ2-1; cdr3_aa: CASSRQGVNEQFF; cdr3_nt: TGTGCCAGCAGTAGACAGGGTGTAAATGAGCAGTTCTTC
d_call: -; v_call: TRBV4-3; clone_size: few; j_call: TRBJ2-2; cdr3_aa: CASSPSGTANTGELFF; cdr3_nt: TGCGCCAGCAGCCCCTCCGGGACCGCGAACACCGGGGAGCTGTTTTTT
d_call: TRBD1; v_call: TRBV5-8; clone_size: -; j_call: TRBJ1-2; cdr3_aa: CASSLLTGGVNGYTF; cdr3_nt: TGTGCCAGCAGCTTGCTGACAGGGGGCGTGAATGGCTACACCTTC
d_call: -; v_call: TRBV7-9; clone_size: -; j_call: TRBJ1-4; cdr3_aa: CASSPRELNEKLFF; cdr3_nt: TGTGCCAGCAGCCCCCGGGAACTAAATGAAAAACTGTTTTTT
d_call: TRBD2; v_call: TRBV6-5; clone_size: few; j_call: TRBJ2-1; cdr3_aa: CASSYLKAGGLNEQFF; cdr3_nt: TGTGCCAGCAGTTATCTTAAAGCGGGAGGGTTAAATGAGCAGTTCTTC
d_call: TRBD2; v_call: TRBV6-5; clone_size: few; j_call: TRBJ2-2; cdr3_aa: CASTKGRVGGELFF; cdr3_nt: TGTGCCAGCACAAAAGGGAGGGTAGGCGGGGAGCTGTTTTTT
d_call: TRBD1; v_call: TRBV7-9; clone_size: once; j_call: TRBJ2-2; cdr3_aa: CASSPGTAPNTGELFF; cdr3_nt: TGTGCCAGCAGCCCAGGGACAGCCCCGAACACCGGGGAGCTGTTTTTT
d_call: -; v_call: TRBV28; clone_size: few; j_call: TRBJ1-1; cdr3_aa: CASSFSTIEAFF; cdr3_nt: TGTGCCAGCAGTTTTTCGACGATTGAAGCTTTCTTT
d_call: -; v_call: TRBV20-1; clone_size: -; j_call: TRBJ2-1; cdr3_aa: CSAQFLGTMDEQFF; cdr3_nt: TGCAGTGCCCAGTTCCTCGGGACGATGGATGAGCAGTTCTTC
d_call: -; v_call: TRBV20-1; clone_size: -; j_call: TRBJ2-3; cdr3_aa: CSQAGADTQYF; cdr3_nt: TGCAGTCAGGCCGGTGCAGATACGCAGTATTTT
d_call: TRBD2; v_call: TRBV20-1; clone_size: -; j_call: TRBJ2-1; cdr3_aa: CSALSGREMGNEQFF; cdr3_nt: TGCAGTGCTCTTAGCGGGAGAGAAATGGGCAATGAGCAGTTCTTC
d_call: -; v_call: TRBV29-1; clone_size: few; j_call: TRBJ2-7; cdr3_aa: CSVGTDLYEQYF; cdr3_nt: TGCAGCGTTGGGACAGATCTCTACGAGCAGTACTTC
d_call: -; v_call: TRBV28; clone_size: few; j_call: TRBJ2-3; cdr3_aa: CASSLGSRGADTQYF; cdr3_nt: TGTGCCAGCAGTTTGGGGTCTCGCGGCGCAGATACGCAGTATTTT
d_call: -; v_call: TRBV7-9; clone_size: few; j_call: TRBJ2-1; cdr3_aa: CASSLFREEQFF; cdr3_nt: TGTGCCAGCAGCTTATTTAGGGAGGAACAGTTCTTC